These 28 T cell receptor beta chains were all obtained from the same sample, sequenced in a study of vaccination and CD4 T cells after COVID-19. As to time point: late sampling 161 to 241 days after vaccination in three convalescent patients. As for treatment: 10-day PBMC culture with coronavirus spike peptide pools or control peptides (ViraFEST assay). The Oncomine TCR Beta short-read assay generated sequence data from the DNA of cultured CD4+ T cells. TCRdb independently ran MiXCR on the PCR reads; one entry per CDR3 protein. This sample has tens of thousands of distinct CDR3 sequences, with roughly 40% found just once. What these receptors recognize is not known. The sample consisted of CD4+ T cells from blood, cultured in vitro, taken about 7 months after SARS-CoV-2 vaccination. The receptors were sampled from a human donor who had recovered from COVID-19.

This clonotype has more than one count but fewer than ten. The rearrangement links TRBV28 to TRBJ1-1, with 10 bases matching TRBD1. CDR3 length: 13 amino acids. V was pared by 5 bases and J by 5 bases, with 2 bases of the junction left unmatched. Germline CDR1 reads MDHEN; CDR2 reads SYDVKM. The CDR3 protein is CASSDRGRTEAFF. CDR3 bases: TGTGCCAGCAGTGACAGGGGGCGGACTGAAGCTTTCTTT.

The V gene is TRBV5-4, the J gene TRBJ2-7, with 10 bases fitting TRBD2. Unmatched junction bases numbered 11, after V lost 5 bases and J lost 6 bases. This CDR3 region has 15 residues. CDR1 is SGHNT and CDR2 is YYREEE in the germline V gene (reference sequence). The CDR3 region is CASSPGTSVGGEQYF. The CDR3 region has the DNA TGTGCCAGCAGTCCCGGGACTAGCGTGGGGGGCGAGCAGTACTTC.

The rearrangement links TRBV6-1 to TRBJ2-5; D is possibly TRBD1 (5 bases). Trimming removed 7 bases from V and 5 bases from J, with 14 bases in between. The CDR3 is 13 amino acids. Germline V CDR1 and CDR2: MNHNS, SASEGT. Here the CDR3 DNA reads TGTGCCAGCAAAAGGACACGTGGGGAGACCCAGTACTTC. Protein sequence: CASKRTRGETQYF.

The CDR3 DNA reads TGTGCCAGCAGTTTATCTTGGGGGGCGCGTGGGGCCAACGTCCTGACTTTC. Protein: CASSLSWGARGANVLTF. This chain uses TRBV28 with TRBJ2-6, with D possibly called TRBD1 or TRBD2 (6 bases each). CDR3 length: 17 amino acids. Germline CDR1 reads MDHEN; CDR2 reads SYDVKM. The V end lost 1 base, the J end lost 3 bases, and 13 bases lay between the germline ends.

The CDR3 region is CASSPDRAFAYEQYF. In DNA, the CDR3 is TGTGCCAGCTCACCCGACAGGGCCTTCGCCTACGAGCAGTACTTC. The chain is built from TRBV18 and TRBJ2-7; 7 bases align to TRBD1. Trimming cost V 3 bases and J 2 bases; bases outside gene matches: 7. CDR3 length equals 15 residues. Germline assignment: CDR1 KGHSH and CDR2 LQKENI.

This clonotype was seen a few times. Relative to the germline gene, one junction end is altered; a read error may explain this. The rearrangement links TRBV7-7 to TRBJ2-3; 16 bases agree with TRBD2. CDR1 and CDR2 from the germline V gene are SSHAT and FNYEAQ (reference sequence). The CDR3 runs to 15 residues. CDR3: CASSTGTSGRGTQYF. CDR3 bases: TGTGCTAGCAGCACCGGGACTAGCGGGAGGGGTACGCAGTATTTT.

J is TRBJ2-2 and V is TRBV20-1; no firm D call. Trimming pared 5 bases from V and 5 bases from J, leaving 18 bases between. Germline values: CDR1 DFQATT, CDR2 SNEGSKA (reference sequence). This CDR3 contains 15 residues. CDR3 protein: CSAPTPSGGTGELFF. The CDR3 nucleotides read TGCAGTGCTCCGACACCCTCAGGTGGGACCGGGGAGCTGTTTTTT.

The rearrangement links TRBV27 to TRBJ2-7; no clear D. V shed 0 bases and J shed 4 bases, with 10 bases lying between them. CDR1 is MNHEY and CDR2 is SMNVEV in the germline V gene (reference sequence). This CDR3 is 14 amino acids long. In DNA form, the CDR3 reads TGTGCCAGCAGTTTATCTGCCCAGTCTTACGAGCAGTACTTC. Translated, it gives CASSLSAQSYEQYF.

The sample holds a few counts of this clonotype. This sequence joins TRBV7-2 and TRBJ2-3; the D is unclear. V lost 1 base and J lost 6, with 8 bases in between. The CDR3 loop spans 13 amino acids. Per germline, CDR1 SGHTA and CDR2 FQGNSA. Here the CDR3 DNA reads TGTGCCAGCAGCTTAGTTGCCGCTGATACGCAGTATTTT. This sequence encodes CASSLVAADTQYF.

This clonotype was observed once. With a much larger clone just one base away, this may be a read error. The chain couples TRBV7-9 to TRBJ1-2; 7 nucleotides match TRBD1. CDR3 size: 15 residues. Germline assignment: CDR1 SEHNR and CDR2 FQNEAQ (reference sequence). CDR3: CAGSFLTGNGYGYTF. Written as DNA, the CDR3 is TGTGCCGGCAGCTTTTTGACAGGGAATGGCTATGGCTACACCTTC.

The gene calls are TRBV20-1 and TRBJ2-7, with a possible D match to TRBD1 (6 bases). V lost 0 bases and J 8 bases, leaving 14 bases between the germline ends. CDR1 and CDR2 (germline): DFQATT, SNEGSKA (reference sequence). This CDR3 has 13 residues. CDR3 DNA sequence: TGCAGTGCTAGAGACAACGAGGGACAAAAGCAGTACTTC. Residues: CSARDNEGQKQYF.

The chain is built from TRBV19 and TRBJ1-1; TRBD1 might be the D (6 bases). V lost 1 base and J lost 3, with 12 bases in between. The CDR3 has 15 residues. The germline V gene has CDR1 LNHDA and CDR2 SQIVND (reference sequence). Here the CDR3 DNA reads TGTGCCAGTAGTATAGTTCGGACAGCGGACACTGAAGCTTTCTTT. Its protein product is CASSIVRTADTEAFF.

There are a few counts of this clonotype. This chain links TRBV20-1 with TRBJ2-7; a possible D gene is TRBD1 (7 bases). The V gene's germline CDR1 is DFQATT and CDR2 SNEGSKA (reference sequence). Trimming shortened V by 6 bases and J by 10 bases, and 22 bases separated the two germline ends. The CDR3 runs to 13 residues. CDR3 in DNA: TGCAGTGCCAAGGACAGGAGGGAACTGGAACAGTACTTC. Its protein product is CSAKDRRELEQYF.

This clonotype was detected only a few times. Compared with germline, one end of the junction differs, possibly owing to a read error. The chain has TRBV7-3 and TRBJ1-1, with D perhaps TRBD1 (5 bases). CDR1 is SGHTA and CDR2 is FQGTGA in the germline V gene. The CDR3 loop spans 13 amino acids. Here the CDR3 reads CASSTRQNPEAFF. For the CDR3, the DNA is TGTGCCAGCAGCACCCGACAGAACCCTGAAGCTTTCTTT. Combining the CDR3 with reference TRBV7-3 and TRBJ1-1 gives the whole variable domain GAGVSQTPSNKVTEKGKYVELRCDPISGHTALYWYRQSLGQGPEFLIYFQGTGAADDSGLPNDRFFAVRPEGSVSTLKIQRTERGDSAVYLCASSTRQNPEAFFGQGTRLTVV.

The V call is TRBV6-1, the J call TRBJ1-5, with a possible D match to TRBD1 (5 bases). V gave up 7 bases and J gave up 4 bases, with 11 bases separating them. The CDR3 covers 13 residues. The germline V gene has CDR1 MNHNS and CDR2 SASEGT. CDR3 region: CASTGEGNQPQHF. CDR3 sequence (DNA): TGTGCCAGCACAGGCGAGGGGAATCAGCCCCAGCATTTT.

Written as DNA, the CDR3 is TGTGCCAGCAGACCATCGTATTGGGGGGCGGACACCGGGGAGCTGTTTTTT. Translation gives CASRPSYWGADTGELFF. The gene calls are TRBV27 and TRBJ2-2, with D perhaps being TRBD1 or TRBD2 (6 bases each). V was pared by 6 bases and J by 3 bases, with 20 bases between. CDR3 size: 17 residues. CDR1 and CDR2 from the germline V gene are MNHEY and SMNVEV (reference sequence).

The chain recombines TRBV7-2 with TRBJ2-7, with D perhaps TRBD1 (5 bases). Germline CDR1 and CDR2: SGHTA and FQGNSA. This CDR3 spans 14 amino acids. V lost 3 bases and J lost 0, with 9 bases in between. CDR3 protein: CASSFDRDSYEQYF. The CDR3 DNA follows: TGTGCCAGCAGCTTCGACAGAGACTCCTACGAGCAGTACTTC.

The table lists this clonotype with a few counts. The chain joins TRBV6-1 to TRBJ2-1; perhaps TRBD2 as D (6 bases). Between the trimmed V and J ends, which lost 2 bases and 8 bases, there was a span of 13 bases. In germline, CDR1 is MNHNS, CDR2 SASEGT. The length of the CDR3 is 14 residues. This CDR3 reads CASSETGREDEQFF. CDR3 bases: TGTGCCAGCAGTGAAACTGGCAGGGAGGATGAGCAGTTCTTC.

This rearrangement joins TRBV27 to TRBJ1-6, with 7 bases lining up with TRBD1. V shed 3 bases, J shed 5 bases, and the junction held 4 bases outside the gene matches. The length of the CDR3 is 15 residues. Looked up from germline, CDR1 is MNHEY and CDR2 is SMNVEV (reference sequence). Here the CDR3 reads CASSFRDRDNSPLHF. DNA of the CDR3: TGTGCCAGCAGTTTCCGGGACAGAGATAATTCACCCCTCCACTTT.

The V call is TRBV20-1, the J call TRBJ1-2, with 8 bases matching TRBD1. Germline V gene sequence: CDR1 DFQATT, CDR2 SNEGSKA (reference sequence). This CDR3 spans 14 amino acids. Unmatched junction bases numbered 8, after V lost 4 bases and J lost 4 bases. For the CDR3, the DNA is TGCAGTGCTAATAGGCAGGGGGCGGTCTATGGCTACACCTTC. Encoded protein: CSANRQGAVYGYTF.

The genes are TRBV7-8 and TRBJ2-1; TRBD2 matches 14 bases. Trimming at V came to 0 bases and at J to 8 bases, leaving 3 bases not matched to a gene. The CDR3 has 16 amino acids. Germline V lookup: CDR1 SGHVS, CDR2 FQNEAQ. Written as DNA, the CDR3 is TGTGCCAGCAGCTTAGCAGGACTAGCGGGAGGCCATGAGCAGTTCTTC. This sequence encodes CASSLAGLAGGHEQFF.

V and J are TRBV19 and TRBJ2-1; 7 bases align to TRBD2. V was clipped by 3 bases and J by 2 bases; unmatched bases: 7. This CDR3 is 16 amino acids long. Germline values: CDR1 LNHDA, CDR2 SQIVND (reference sequence). In DNA, the CDR3 is TGTGCCAGTAGTATTTACAGCGGGATGGCCTACAATGAGCAGTTCTTC. Translated, it gives CASSIYSGMAYNEQFF.

This clonotype is classed as medium-sized. The J gene is TRBJ2-5, the V gene TRBV6-1; TRBD1 is a possible D gene (5 bases). Germline V gene sequence: CDR1 MNHNS, CDR2 SASEGT. The V gene lost 8 bases and the J gene lost 0 bases, with 10 bases spanning the gap. This CDR3 contains 13 residues. CDR3 coding DNA: TGTGCCAGCGAGAGCAGGGACCAAGAGACCCAGTACTTC. Translation gives CASESRDQETQYF.

V is TRBV20-1 and J is TRBJ2-5; TRBD2 agrees at 16 bases. CDR1 and CDR2 (germline): DFQATT, SNEGSKA (reference sequence). J was trimmed by 7 bases and V by 0 bases; bases with no gene match: 11. This CDR3 has 18 amino acids. CDR3 region: CSARDAGTSGRAGGTQYF. The DNA of the CDR3 is TGCAGTGCTAGAGACGCCGGGACTAGCGGGAGGGCCGGGGGGACCCAGTACTTC.

The chain links TRBV7-2 to TRBJ2-2, with 8 bases lining up with TRBD1. This CDR3 region has 16 residues. The ends lost 3 bases at V and 0 bases at J; junction bases unmatched: 3. Germline V gene sequence: CDR1 SGHTA, CDR2 FQGNSA. CDR3 sequence reads: CASSFSTGANTGELFF. CDR3 nucleotide sequence: TGTGCCAGCAGCTTTTCGACAGGGGCGAACACCGGGGAGCTGTTTTTT.

In its sample, this clonotype was seen a few times. The chain links TRBV27 to TRBJ2-7; TRBD2 might be the D (7 bases). With 6 bases removed from V and 5 bases from J, the gap between germline ends came to 26 bases. Germline CDR1 MNHEY, CDR2 SMNVEV (reference sequence). The CDR3 loop spans 17 amino acids. CDR3 loop: CASRSRGGFLVTHEQYF. As DNA, the CDR3 is TGTGCCAGCAGGTCGAGGGGGGGGTTCCTAGTAACCCACGAGCAGTACTTC.

There are a few counts of this clonotype. The V and J genes are TRBV4-3 and TRBJ1-5; no clear D. With 0 bases removed from V and 4 bases from J, the gap between germline ends came to 10 bases. Germline loops: CDR1 LGHNA, CDR2 YSLEER. The CDR3 is 15 residues long. The CDR3 spells CASSQEFTGNQPQHF. In nucleotides, the CDR3 is TGCGCCAGCAGCCAAGAGTTTACTGGGAATCAGCCCCAGCATTTT.

This clonotype is medium-sized. V and J are TRBV19 and TRBJ1-5, with TRBD1 identical over 7 bases. This CDR3 has 13 residues. Germline V gene lookup returns CDR1 LNHDA and CDR2 SQIVND (reference sequence). Trimming took 6 bases from V and 4 from J; bases not matched to a gene: 3. The CDR3: CASRQTGNQPQHF. The CDR3 nucleotides are TGTGCCAGTAGACAGACAGGGAATCAGCCCCAGCATTTT.